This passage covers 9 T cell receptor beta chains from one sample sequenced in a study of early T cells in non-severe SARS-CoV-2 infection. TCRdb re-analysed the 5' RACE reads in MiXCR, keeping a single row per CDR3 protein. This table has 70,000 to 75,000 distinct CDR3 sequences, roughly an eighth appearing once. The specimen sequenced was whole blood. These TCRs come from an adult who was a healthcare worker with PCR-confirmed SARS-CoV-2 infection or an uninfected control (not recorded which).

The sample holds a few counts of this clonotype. The CDR3 loop reads CSVERENTEAFF. The CDR3 DNA reads TGCAGCGTTGAACGGGAGAACACTGAAGCTTTCTTT. The chain joins TRBV29-1 to TRBJ1-1, with no clear D. V lost 2 bases and J lost 1, with 5 bases in between. The CDR3 consists of 12 residues. Germline assignment: CDR1 SQVTM and CDR2 ANQGSEA.

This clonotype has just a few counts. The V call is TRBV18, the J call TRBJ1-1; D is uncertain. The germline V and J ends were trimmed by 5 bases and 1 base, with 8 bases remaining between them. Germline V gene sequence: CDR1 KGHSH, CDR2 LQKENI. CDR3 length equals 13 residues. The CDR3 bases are TGTGCCAGCTCAGGGCAGCCGAACACTGAAGCTTTCTTT. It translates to CASSGQPNTEAFF. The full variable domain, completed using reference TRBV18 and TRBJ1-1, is NAGVMQNPRHLVRRRGQEARLRCSPMKGHSHVYWYRQLPEEGLKFMVYLQKENIIDESGMPKERFSAEFPKEGPSILRIQQVVRGDSAAYFCASSGQPNTEAFFGQGTRLTVV.

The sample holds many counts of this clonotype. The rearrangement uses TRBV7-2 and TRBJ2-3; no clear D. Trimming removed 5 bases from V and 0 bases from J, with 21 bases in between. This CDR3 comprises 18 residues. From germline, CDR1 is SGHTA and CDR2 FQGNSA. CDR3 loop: CASSRVQSFGLSTDTQYF. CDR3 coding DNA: TGTGCCAGCAGCCGCGTCCAAAGTTTCGGGCTTAGCACAGATACGCAGTATTTT.

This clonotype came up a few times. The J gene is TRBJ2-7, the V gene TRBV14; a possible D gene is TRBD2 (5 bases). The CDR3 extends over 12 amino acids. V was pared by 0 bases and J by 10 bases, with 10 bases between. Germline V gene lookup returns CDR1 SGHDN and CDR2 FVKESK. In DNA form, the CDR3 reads TGTGCCAGCAGCCAAGATCGGACTCCTCAGTACTTC. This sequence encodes CASSQDRTPQYF.

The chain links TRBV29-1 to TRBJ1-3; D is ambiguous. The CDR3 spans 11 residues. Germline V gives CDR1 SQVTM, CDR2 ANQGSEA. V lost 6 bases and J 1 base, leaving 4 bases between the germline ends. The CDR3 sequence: CSVPSGNTIYF. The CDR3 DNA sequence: TGCAGCGTCCCGTCTGGAAACACCATATATTTT.

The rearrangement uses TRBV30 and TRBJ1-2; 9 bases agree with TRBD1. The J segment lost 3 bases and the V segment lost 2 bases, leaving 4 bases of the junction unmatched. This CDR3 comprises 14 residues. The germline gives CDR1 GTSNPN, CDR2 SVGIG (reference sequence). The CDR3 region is CAWSKTGGDYGYTF. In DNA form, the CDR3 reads TGTGCCTGGAGTAAGACAGGGGGAGACTATGGCTACACCTTC.

The DNA of the CDR3 is TGTGCCTGGAATAGACTCCTCGAGACCGGGGAGCTGTTTTTT. It translates to CAWNRLLETGELFF. The chain has TRBV30 and TRBJ2-2; D is unclear. Germline CDR1 reads GTSNPN; CDR2 reads SVGIG (reference sequence). V lost 4 bases and J 5 bases, leaving 14 bases between the germline ends. The CDR3 spans 14 residues.

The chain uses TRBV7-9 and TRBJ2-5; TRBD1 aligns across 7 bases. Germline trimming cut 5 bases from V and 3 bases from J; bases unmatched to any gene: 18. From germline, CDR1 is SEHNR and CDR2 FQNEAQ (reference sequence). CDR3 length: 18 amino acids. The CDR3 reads CASSPRQGITTTKETQYF. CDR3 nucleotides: TGTGCCAGCAGCCCGCGACAGGGTATTACCACCACCAAAGAGACCCAGTACTTC.

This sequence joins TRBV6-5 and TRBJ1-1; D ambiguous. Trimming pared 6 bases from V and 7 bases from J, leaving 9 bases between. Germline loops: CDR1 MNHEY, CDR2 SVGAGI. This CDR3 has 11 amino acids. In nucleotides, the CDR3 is TGTGCCAGCAGCCAGCGGGGTGAAGCTTTCTTT. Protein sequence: CASSQRGEAFF.